The 32 T cell receptor beta chains given below trace back to one sample, sequenced in a study of cytomegalovirus exposure and HLA in healthy donors. The PCR employed 60 Vbeta primers together with 13 Jbeta primers. Measured with immunoSEQ multiplex PCR; TCRdb has only the in-frame clones, and not every one. This sample yields 150,000 to 200,000 clones, of which about 77% are seen a single time; under 2.5% belongs to the top ten. Sample: PBMCs. These receptor sequences come from a woman in her 30s in good health and CMV-seropositive.

The J gene is TRBJ2-7, the V gene TRBV5-4; no reliable D call. The V end was cut by 0 bases, the J end by 3 bases, with 4 bases between. CDR3 size: 12 residues. CDR1 and CDR2 from the germline V gene are SGHNT and YYREEE (reference sequence). The CDR3 is CASSLASYEQYF. CDR3 bases: TGTGCCAGCAGCTTGGCCAGCTACGAGCAGTACTTC.

The sample holds a few counts of this clone. The chain joins TRBV9 to TRBJ1-5, with D uncertain. This CDR3 spans 17 amino acids. Germline CDR1 and CDR2: SGDLS and YYNGEE. V dropped 4 bases and J dropped 0 bases, with 17 bases sitting between them. This CDR3 is CASSTIHGRTSNQPQHF. CDR3 nucleotide sequence: TGTGCCAGCAGCACCATTCACGGGAGGACTAGCAATCAGCCCCAGCATTTT. Drawing the rest from reference TRBV9 and TRBJ1-5, the complete variable domain is DSGVTQTPKHLITATGQRVTLRCSPRSGDLSVYWYQQSLDQGLQFLIQYYNGEERAKGNILERFSAQQFPDLHSELNLSSLELGDSALYFCASSTIHGRTSNQPQHFGDGTRLSIL.

The chain uses TRBV10-3 and TRBJ1-2; the match to TRBD1 covers 7 bases. The CDR3 totals 11 residues. Germline CDR1 ENHRY, CDR2 SYGVKD. Trimming cost V 9 bases and J 4 bases; bases outside gene matches: 2. The CDR3 coding sequence is TGTGCCATGGGGGACAGCTATGGCTACACCTTC. Protein product: CAMGDSYGYTF.

The V and J genes are TRBV30 and TRBJ2-7, with D hard to call. The CDR3 covers 13 residues. V was trimmed by 0 bases and J by 0 bases, leaving 6 bases between them. The V gene's germline CDR1 is GTSNPN and CDR2 SVGIG (reference sequence). CDR3: CAWSVQISYEQYF. CDR3 coding DNA: TGTGCCTGGAGTGTACAAATCTCCTACGAGCAGTACTTC.

This clone appeared a few times. This chain links TRBV6-6 with TRBJ1-1, with 8 bases lining up with TRBD1. CDR3 length: 15 residues. J lost 4 bases, V lost 0 bases, and 4 bases had no gene match. Looked up from germline, CDR1 is MNHNY and CDR2 is SVGAGI (reference sequence). CDR3 protein: CASSYSGQGTTEAFF. The CDR3 nucleotides are TGTGCCAGCAGTTACTCCGGACAGGGTACCACTGAAGCTTTCTTT.

The chain links TRBV6-1 to TRBJ2-7; 8 nucleotides align to TRBD1. Unmatched junction bases numbered 5, after V lost 4 bases and J lost 3 bases. CDR3 length: 14 amino acids. Germline CDR1 MNHNS, CDR2 SASEGT. CDR3 protein: CASSAGTGGYEQYF. The CDR3 coding sequence is TGTGCCAGCAGTGCCGGGACAGGCGGCTACGAGCAGTACTTC.

The chain links TRBV6-6 to TRBJ2-4; D remains unclear. The CDR3 is 15 amino acids. Trimming removed 5 bases from V and 4 bases from J, with 15 bases in between. Germline CDR1 is MNHNY and CDR2 is SVGAGI (reference sequence). The CDR3 reads CASSPASGSKNIQYF. The DNA for the CDR3 is TGTGCCAGCAGTCCTGCATCCGGGTCGAAAAACATTCAGTACTTC.

J is TRBJ1-2 and V is TRBV19; 7 bases are a match to TRBD1. V lost 5 bases, J lost 0 bases, and 6 bases stayed unmatched. The CDR3 contains 15 residues. The germline V gene has CDR1 LNHDA and CDR2 SQIVND (reference sequence). For the CDR3, the DNA is TGTGCCAGTAGTCCCCGGGACAGAGCTAACTATGGCTACACCTTC. Its protein is CASSPRDRANYGYTF.

This chain connects TRBV5-4 to TRBJ1-2, with TRBD1 identical over 7 bases. V trimming: 2 bases; J trimming: 2 bases; junction bases outside the gene matches: 6. The CDR3 length is 15 residues. Looked up from germline, CDR1 is SGHNT and CDR2 is YYREEE (reference sequence). The CDR3: CASSFRTGINYGYTF. CDR3 nucleotides: TGTGCCAGCAGCTTTCGGACAGGAATAAACTATGGCTACACCTTC.

This chain uses TRBV6-6 with TRBJ2-1; 9 nucleotides align to TRBD2. CDR3 length: 16 amino acids. The trim removed 2 bases at V and 4 bases at J, leaving 6 bases unmatched. From germline, CDR1 is MNHNY and CDR2 SVGAGI (reference sequence). The CDR3 loop is CASSYPSGGLYNEQFF. Written as DNA, the CDR3 is TGTGCCAGCAGTTACCCCAGCGGGGGGCTATACAATGAGCAGTTCTTC.

J is TRBJ2-3 and V is TRBV5-1, with a weak D call TRBD1 (6 bases). Trimming removed 2 bases from V and 2 bases from J, with 15 bases in between. The CDR3 spans 16 residues. Germline CDR1 and CDR2: SGHRS and YFSETQ. In DNA, the CDR3 is TGCGCCAGCAGCTTCGGGCTCGGACAGCACACAGATACGCAGTATTTT. This gives the protein CASSFGLGQHTDTQYF.

The chain carries TRBV27 and TRBJ1-5; 9 bases are a match to TRBD1. The V gene end was trimmed by 5 bases and the J gene end by 5 bases; junction bases not matched to a gene: 10. The CDR3 totals 16 residues. Germline V gene sequence: CDR1 MNHEY, CDR2 SMNVEV (reference sequence). The chain's CDR3 is CASSRGDRVFDQPQHF. The CDR3 nucleotides are TGTGCCAGCAGTCGCGGGGACAGGGTTTTCGATCAGCCCCAGCATTTT.

The chain is built from TRBV10-2 and TRBJ2-5; a possible D gene is TRBD2 (6 bases). The CDR3 length is 11 residues. Trimming left V 8 bases short and J 4 bases short, with 8 bases between. CDR1 is WSHSY and CDR2 is SAAADI in the germline V gene. CDR3 nucleotide sequence: TGCGCCAGCTTGGGGGGAGAGACCCAGTACTTC. It encodes CASLGGETQYF.

V usage is TRBV7-6 and J usage is TRBJ2-1, with D unclear. The CDR3 is made up of 13 amino acids. The V end lost 2 bases, the J end lost 8 bases, and 10 bases lay between the germline ends. From germline, CDR1 is SGHVS and CDR2 FNYEAQ. CDR3 residues: CASSLRLSDEQFF. In nucleotides, the CDR3 is TGTGCCAGCAGCTTACGCCTAAGCGATGAGCAGTTCTTC.

The rearrangement joins TRBV9 to TRBJ1-2; TRBD1 matches at 8 bases. This CDR3 is built from 16 residues. With V trimmed by 3 bases and J by 0 bases, 7 bases remained unmatched. Per the germline V gene, CDR1 is SGDLS and CDR2 is YYNGEE. The CDR3 reads CASSAWTGRTNYGYTF. The CDR3 region has the DNA TGTGCCAGCAGCGCTTGGACAGGGAGAACTAACTATGGCTACACCTTC.

V gene TRBV7-9 combines with J gene TRBJ2-1; D is perhaps TRBD2 (5 bases). The CDR3 is 18 residues long. Deletions cut 2 bases from V and 5 bases from J, with 22 bases between. In germline, CDR1 is SEHNR, CDR2 FQNEAQ (reference sequence). CDR3 in amino acids: CASSLPRTSPGENNEQFF. The CDR3 coding sequence is TGTGCCAGCAGCTTACCAAGGACTTCTCCCGGGGAGAACAATGAGCAGTTCTTC. Filled out from reference TRBV7-9 and TRBJ2-1, the complete variable domain reads DTGVSQNPRHKITKRGQNVTFRCDPISEHNRLYWYRQTLGQGPEFLTYFQNEAQLEKSRLLSDRFSAERPKGSFSTLEIQRTEQGDSAMYLCASSLPRTSPGENNEQFFGPGTRLTVL.

The chain employs TRBV2 and TRBJ2-1; 12 bases fit TRBD2. The ends lost 6 bases at V and 9 bases at J; junction bases unmatched: 3. The CDR3 consists of 13 residues. Looked up from germline, CDR1 is SNHLY and CDR2 is FYNNEI. The CDR3 nucleotides read TGTGCCAGCAGACTAGCGGGGGGTAGTGAGCAGTTCTTC. It is translated as CASRLAGGSEQFF.

The chain has TRBV7-2 and TRBJ1-4; D call uncertain. Trimming left V 6 bases short and J 7 bases short, with 12 bases between. Per germline, CDR1 SGHTA and CDR2 FQGNSA. This CDR3 region has 13 residues. The CDR3 protein is CASRLPNVEKLFF. The CDR3 region has the DNA TGTGCCAGCAGACTCCCGAATGTTGAAAAACTGTTTTTT.

This clone has a single count. V and J are TRBV6-4 and TRBJ2-7; D might be TRBD1 (6 bases). Trimming stripped 4 bases from V and 0 bases from J, with 13 bases between. The CDR3 is made up of 15 amino acids. CDR1 is MRHNA and CDR2 is SNTAGT in the germline V gene. The CDR3 DNA sequence: TGTGCCAGCAGTGTAGGTCCAGGGGACTCCTACGAGCAGTACTTC. This encodes CASSVGPGDSYEQYF.

The V gene is TRBV9, the J gene TRBJ2-3; TRBD1 aligns across 10 bases. After removal of 4 bases from V and 5 bases from J, the junction contained 10 bases not matched to a gene. The CDR3 length is 16 residues. Germline values: CDR1 SGDLS, CDR2 YYNGEE. The CDR3 nucleotides are TGTGCCAGCAGCCTTCGGACAGGGGGAGACGTAGATACGCAGTATTTT. Its translation: CASSLRTGGDVDTQYF. The variable domain in full, with the rest retrieved from reference TRBV9 and TRBJ2-3, is DSGVTQTPKHLITATGQRVTLRCSPRSGDLSVYWYQQSLDQGLQFLIQYYNGEERAKGNILERFSAQQFPDLHSELNLSSLELGDSALYFCASSLRTGGDVDTQYFGPGTRLTVL.

The chain carries TRBV4-3 and TRBJ1-1; a possible D gene is TRBD1 (5 bases). This CDR3 region has 18 residues. With 0 bases removed from V and 0 bases from J, the gap between germline ends came to 17 bases. Germline V gives CDR1 LGHNA, CDR2 YSLEER. Here the CDR3 DNA reads TGCGCCAGCAGCCAAGAGGGAGGGGACTGGAGAATGAACACTGAAGCTTTCTTT. Translating gives CASSQEGGDWRMNTEAFF.

This chain connects TRBV19 to TRBJ1-3; 7 positions agree with TRBD1. Per the germline V gene, CDR1 is LNHDA and CDR2 is SQIVND (reference sequence). The CDR3 consists of 16 residues. With V trimmed by 5 bases and J by 0 bases, 7 bases remained unmatched. Here the CDR3 reads CASSSRQGHSGNTIYF. As DNA, the CDR3 is TGTGCCAGTAGTTCGCGACAGGGACACTCTGGAAACACCATATATTTT.

The chain couples TRBV7-2 to TRBJ2-7; 7 nucleotides match TRBD2. From germline, CDR1 is SGHTA and CDR2 FQGNSA. This CDR3 is 14 amino acids long. With 2 bases clipped from V and 7 bases from J, the junction kept 8 bases outside the gene matches. This CDR3 is CASSLRDYPWEQYF. The CDR3 nucleotides read TGTGCCAGCAGCTTAAGGGACTACCCCTGGGAGCAGTACTTC.

This clone has more than one count but fewer than ten. The J gene is TRBJ2-7, the V gene TRBV4-3, with D possibly matching TRBD2 (6 bases). The CDR3 covers 15 residues. Per germline, CDR1 LGHNA and CDR2 YSLEER. V lost 0 bases, J lost 6 bases, and 15 bases lay in between. The CDR3 protein is CASSQDRRAGGEQYF. The CDR3, as DNA: TGCGCCAGCAGCCAAGATCGCAGGGCCGGGGGCGAGCAGTACTTC.

The V call is TRBV7-7, the J call TRBJ2-5; D is perhaps TRBD2 (6 bases). The end of the DNA fits TRBJ2-7 better, so the J call may be wrong. The CDR3 is 15 amino acids. The V gene's germline CDR1 is SSHAT and CDR2 FNYEAQ (reference sequence). The CDR3, as DNA: TGTGCCAGCCACGGCACCGGCGGGAACTCCTACGAGCAGTACTTC. Translated, it gives CASHGTGGNSYEQYF.

The V call is TRBV19, the J call TRBJ2-7; 8 positions agree with TRBD1. CDR1 and CDR2 from the germline V gene are LNHDA and SQIVND (reference sequence). The CDR3 is 14 residues long. The ends lost 6 bases at V and 5 bases at J; junction bases unmatched: 9. This CDR3 is CASSSQGARDEQYF. The CDR3 DNA sequence: TGTGCCAGTAGCTCCCAGGGGGCGCGGGACGAGCAGTACTTC.

This sequence joins TRBV5-1 and TRBJ2-1; tentative D call: TRBD1 (5 bases). The V gene lost 0 bases and the J gene lost 0 bases, with 10 bases spanning the gap. Germline V gives CDR1 SGHRS, CDR2 YFSETQ. The length of the CDR3 is 16 residues. The CDR3 loop is CASSLGGGSSYNEQFF. In DNA, the CDR3 is TGCGCCAGCAGCTTGGGGGGCGGTAGCTCCTACAATGAGCAGTTCTTC.

The rearrangement uses TRBV4-3 and TRBJ2-1, with a tentative D call TRBD1 (5 bases). Trimming took off 5 bases at V and 7 bases at J, with 21 bases between the two ends. CDR1 and CDR2 from the germline V gene are LGHNA and YSLEER. The CDR3 spans 16 residues. Written as DNA, the CDR3 is TGCGCCAGCAGCGACCTGTCAGGGATTGCAATAAATGAGCAGTTCTTC. Translating gives CASSDLSGIAINEQFF.

V gene TRBV5-5 combines with J gene TRBJ1-2; D is perhaps TRBD1 (5 bases). Trimming stripped 0 bases from V and 3 bases from J, with 9 bases between. CDR1 and CDR2 (germline): SGHKS, YYEKEE (reference sequence). The CDR3 covers 14 residues. CDR3 sequence: CASSLGGGDYGYTF. The CDR3 nucleotides read TGTGCCAGCAGCTTGGGTGGGGGGGACTATGGCTACACCTTC.

The CDR3 reads CASSIFGVVGGGPDYEQYF. In DNA form, the CDR3 reads TGTGCCAGTAGTATCTTTGGGGTTGTCGGCGGGGGGCCCGACTACGAGCAGTACTTC. This sequence joins TRBV19 and TRBJ2-7, with 8 bases matching TRBD2. CDR1 and CDR2 from the germline V gene are LNHDA and SQIVND (reference sequence). The junction had 19 bases not matched to a gene; V was cut back by 3 bases and J by 3 bases. The CDR3 extends over 19 amino acids.

About this clone: A junction boundary mismatches the germline segment, possibly from a read error. The chain combines TRBV19 with TRBJ2-6; 7 positions agree with TRBD1. The CDR3 loop spans 15 amino acids. Looked up from germline, CDR1 is LNHDA and CDR2 is SQIVND (reference sequence). The chain's CDR3 is CASSLDRAGANVLTF. In DNA form, the CDR3 reads TGTGCCAGTAGTTTAGACAGGGCTGGGGCCAACGTCCTGACTTTC.

V usage is TRBV28 and J usage is TRBJ1-2, with no clear D. V was shortened by 5 bases and J by 1 base, with 11 bases between the two germline ends. The CDR3 extends over 14 amino acids. Germline V gene lookup returns CDR1 MDHEN and CDR2 SYDVKM. CDR3 in amino acids: CASSPGPINYGYTF. The DNA of the CDR3 is TGTGCCAGCAGTCCAGGTCCCATTAACTATGGCTACACCTTC.